The 9 T cell receptor beta chains presented below share a single source sample, sequenced in a study of shared clonotypes between healthy human individuals. Data came from immunoSEQ multiplex PCR; TCRdb stores just in-frame clones and leaves some out. The table includes roughly 1,000,000 clones, around 78% detected once. Input material: memory CD4+ T cells from PBMCs. Indicated subset: CD45RA-negative fraction. The receptors were sampled from a man in his late teens or twenties in good health. Some clones in this sample may be carry-over from other donors' samples.

This clone was seen once. The chain links TRBV9 to TRBJ1-1; no clear D. Per the germline V gene, CDR1 is SGDLS and CDR2 is YYNGEE. This CDR3 spans 14 amino acids. The V and J ends lost 4 bases and 2 bases respectively, with 12 bases between them. The CDR3: CASSPARSNTEAFF. The CDR3 coding sequence is TGTGCCAGCAGCCCAGCCAGGTCTAACACTGAAGCTTTCTTT.

This clone was seen many times. Distinct nucleotide sequences in the sample also encode this CDR3. The rearrangement uses TRBV28 and TRBJ1-5; D is uncertain. CDR3 length: 16 residues. In germline, CDR1 is MDHEN, CDR2 SYDVKM. V lost 3 bases and J 0 bases, leaving 12 bases between the germline ends. CDR3 in amino acids: CASSLGSFYSNQPQHF. The CDR3 DNA reads TGTGCCAGCAGTTTGGGGTCCTTCTATAGCAATCAGCCCCAGCATTTT. Based on the CDR3 plus reference TRBV28 and TRBJ1-5, the full variable domain is DVKVTQSSRYLVKRTGEKVFLECVQDMDHENMFWYRQDPGLGLRLIYFSYDVKMKEKGDIPEGYSVSREKKERFSLILESASTNQTSMYLCASSLGSFYSNQPQHFGDGTRLSIL.

The chain has TRBV11-3 and TRBJ2-1; D unresolved. In germline, CDR1 is SGHNT, CDR2 YENEEA. The CDR3 has 14 amino acids. The V gene lost 3 bases and the J gene lost 4 bases, with 10 bases spanning the gap. CDR3 loop: CASSLSVDYNEQFF. CDR3 coding DNA: TGTGCCAGCAGCTTGTCCGTAGATTACAATGAGCAGTTCTTC. The complete variable domain, with remaining parts taken from reference TRBV11-3 and TRBJ2-1, reads EAGVVQSPRYKIIEKKQPVAFWCNPISGHNTLYWYLQNLGQGPELLIRYENEEAVDDSQLPKDRFSAERLKGVDSTLKIQPAELGDSAVYLCASSLSVDYNEQFFGPGTRLTVL.

This chain uses TRBV10-3 with TRBJ2-7; TRBD1 or TRBD2 may be the D gene (5 bases each). This CDR3 is built from 13 residues. Germline loops: CDR1 ENHRY, CDR2 SYGVKD. Trimming took 1 base from V and 11 from J, leaving 15 bases between them. CDR3 region: CAISEYLGRGEYF. The CDR3 nucleotides are TGTGCCATCAGTGAGTACCTAGGGAGAGGGGAGTACTTC.

This clone was seen more than once but under ten times. V is TRBV9 and J is TRBJ2-5, with 10 positions matching TRBD2. The V and J ends lost 0 bases and 7 bases, in that order; junction bases with no gene match: 9. The CDR3 covers 16 residues. CDR1 and CDR2 (germline): SGDLS, YYNGEE. The CDR3 region has the DNA TGTGCCAGCAGCGTAGCCGGACTAGCGGACCTAGGGACCCAGTACTTC. It translates to CASSVAGLADLGTQYF. Combining the CDR3 with reference TRBV9 and TRBJ2-5 gives the whole variable domain DSGVTQTPKHLITATGQRVTLRCSPRSGDLSVYWYQQSLDQGLQFLIQYYNGEERAKGNILERFSAQQFPDLHSELNLSSLELGDSALYFCASSVAGLADLGTQYFGPGTRLLVL.

This sequence joins TRBV28 and TRBJ2-1; maybe TRBD1 (6 bases). Trimming took 8 bases from V and 7 from J, leaving 15 bases between them. The CDR3 runs to 13 residues. The germline gives CDR1 MDHEN, CDR2 SYDVKM. CDR3 DNA: TGTGCCAGCTTGGGGGCTATTCGAAATGAGCAGTTCTTC. This sequence encodes CASLGAIRNEQFF. The entire variable domain, with the rest obtained from reference TRBV28 and TRBJ2-1, is as follows: DVKVTQSSRYLVKRTGEKVFLECVQDMDHENMFWYRQDPGLGLRLIYFSYDVKMKEKGDIPEGYSVSREKKERFSLILESASTNQTSMYLCASLGAIRNEQFFGPGTRLTVL.

The V gene is TRBV5-1, the J gene TRBJ1-2; the match to TRBD1 covers 7 bases. The length of the CDR3 is 14 residues. V shed 6 bases and J 0 bases; nucleotides not matched to a gene: 5. Germline V gene data show CDR1 as SGHRS and CDR2 as YFSETQ. This CDR3 reads CASKGTDSNYGYTF. DNA of the CDR3: TGCGCCAGCAAAGGGACAGATTCTAACTATGGCTACACCTTC.

The rearrangement joins TRBV27 to TRBJ2-3; TRBD2 matches at 14 bases. The germline V gene encodes CDR1 MNHEY and CDR2 SMNVEV (reference sequence). CDR3 length: 15 amino acids. The V segment lost 7 bases and the J segment 5 bases; nucleotides outside the gene matches: 5. Written as DNA, the CDR3 is TGTGCCAGCATGGGACTAGCGGGAGCTAAAGATACGCAGTATTTT. It yields the protein CASMGLAGAKDTQYF.

This chain links TRBV10-3 with TRBJ2-5; the D gene is possibly TRBD2 (6 bases). Germline lookup yields CDR1 ENHRY and CDR2 SYGVKD. This CDR3 has 16 residues. V was pared by 0 bases and J by 4 bases, with 15 bases between. The CDR3 DNA sequence: TGTGCCATCAGTGAGTCAAGACTAGGCGGTCCAGAGACCCAGTACTTC. Translated, it gives CAISESRLGGPETQYF.